These T cell receptor beta chains were read from a single sample in a study of T cell repertoires in cytomegalovirus infection. One entry per CDR3 protein results from TCRdb running MiXCR on the reads. The sample records hundreds of thousands of distinct CDR3 sequences, about two fifths being singletons. For these receptors, no antigen is known. The sample in question was cultured PBMCs, obtained from culture after CMV antigen stimulation. These receptors were taken from a human donor in good health (CMV status not recorded). Some clones in this sample may be carry-over from other donors' samples. Both conserved end residues are part of each CDR3. A D gene is named only where the DNA matches it firmly. Some rows have no size entry. The others give once, few or many, or a class for an expanded clone.

>TRBJ2-3|TRBV7-6|-|TRBD2
CASSSGGGPTDTQYF
TGTGCCAGCAGCTCGGGAGGGGGGCCCACAGATACGCAGTATTTT
>TRBJ2-7|TRBV2|-|TRBD1
CASQPWTGTQEQYF
TGTGCCAGCCAACCGTGGACAGGGACGCAGGAGCAGTACTTC
>TRBJ2-4|TRBV18|few|TRBD2
CASSPGRDDIQYF
TGTGCCAGCTCACCGGGGAGGGATGACATTCAGTACTTC
>TRBJ1-2|TRBV28|-|TRBD1
CASSLLGQGARGYTF
TGTGCCAGCAGTTTACTCGGACAGGGGGCCAGGGGCTACACCTTC
>TRBJ1-4|TRBV7-9|-|TRBD1
CASSTAGGQREKLFF
TGTGCCAGCAGCACCGCAGGGGGCCAGAGGGAAAAACTGTTTTTT
>TRBJ1-1|TRBV29-1|once|-
CSALRNTEAFF
TGCAGCGCCCTAAGGAACACTGAAGCTTTCTTT
>TRBJ1-5|TRBV28|-|-
CASSPVAGPQHF
TGTGCCAGCAGTCCGGTCGCCGGGCCCCAGCATTTT
>TRBJ2-1|TRBV7-8|many|-
CASSSRDEQFF
TGTGCCAGCAGCTCAAGGGATGAGCAGTTCTTC
>TRBJ2-1|TRBV10-3|few|-
CAISENRVGSDEQFF
TGTGCCATCAGTGAGAACAGAGTGGGATCGGATGAGCAGTTCTTC
>TRBJ2-1|TRBV6-2/TRBV6-3|-|-
CASSSQGHNEQFF
TGTGCCAGCAGTTCCCAGGGTCACAATGAGCAGTTCTTC
>TRBJ2-5|TRBV28|-|-
CASSLWRSETQYF
TGTGCCAGCAGTTTATGGAGGAGCGAGACCCAGTACTTC
>TRBJ2-7|TRBV6-6|-|TRBD1
CASSYRRGGTYEQYF
TGTGCCAGCAGTTACCGGCGAGGGGGCACGTACGAGCAGTACTTC
>TRBJ1-4|TRBV18|-|-
CASSPPSRGNEKLFF
TGTGCCAGCTCACCACCGTCCAGGGGTAATGAAAAACTGTTTTTT
>TRBJ2-7|TRBV5-4|-|-
CASSRLGYTYEQYF
TGTGCCAGCAGCCGGCTTGGCTACACCTACGAGCAGTACTTC
>TRBJ2-4|TRBV7-2|-|-
CASSPGAGVIQYF
TGTGCCAGCAGCCCCGGGGCAGGGGTGATTCAGTACTTC
>TRBJ2-3|TRBV12-5|-|TRBD1
CASGLGQGGTDTQYF
TGTGCTAGTGGTTTGGGACAGGGTGGCACAGATACGCAGTATTTT
>TRBJ1-5|TRBV12-3/TRBV12-4|few|-
CASSPRRDSNQPQHF
TGTGCCAGCAGCCCTCGTCGGGATAGCAATCAGCCCCAGCATTTT
>TRBJ1-2|TRBV5-5|few|-
CASSLIERGKGYTF
TGTGCCAGCAGCCTTATCGAGCGGGGAAAGGGCTACACCTTC
>TRBJ2-7|TRBV7-9|-|-
CASSLPLRAGISYEQYF
TGTGCCAGCAGCCTCCCTTTAAGGGCGGGAATCTCCTACGAGCAGTACTTC
>TRBJ1-1|TRBV19|-|TRBD1
CASSRIGRGPPMNTEAFF
TGTGCCAGTAGTAGGATCGGCAGGGGGCCACCTATGAACACTGAAGCTTTCTTT
>TRBJ2-2|TRBV7-8|-|-
CASSSGDFYTGELFF
TGTGCCAGCAGCTCCGGGGACTTCTACACCGGGGAGCTGTTTTTT
>TRBJ1-3|TRBV6-6|-|TRBD1
CASIRTGFPNSGNTIYF
TGTGCCAGCATTAGGACAGGCTTTCCCAACTCTGGAAACACCATATATTTT
>TRBJ1-5|TRBV29-1|once|-
CSVAGLGQPQHF
TGCAGCGTTGCAGGGTTGGGTCAGCCCCAGCATTTT
>TRBJ2-5|TRBV7-2|-|TRBD2
CASSTRGGGETQYF
TGTGCCAGCAGTACGCGGGGGGGCGGGGAGACCCAGTACTTC
>TRBJ1-6|TRBV20-1|once|-
CSASFGSKGKNSPLHF
TGCAGTGCTAGTTTTGGTTCTAAAGGAAAGAATTCACCCCTCCACTTT
>TRBJ2-6|TRBV2|-|-
CASKVGGNSGANVLTF
TGTGCCAGCAAAGTGGGCGGGAACTCTGGGGCCAACGTCCTGACTTTC
>TRBJ2-5|TRBV7-9|-|TRBD1
CTSSLDGTEETQYF
TGTACCAGCAGCTTAGATGGGACAGAAGAGACCCAGTACTTC
>TRBJ1-5|TRBV4-1|-|TRBD1
CASSQRWTGAQPQHF
TGCGCCAGCAGCCAAAGGTGGACAGGGGCTCAGCCCCAGCATTTT
>TRBJ2-2|TRBV7-6|-|TRBD1
CASSLFSGTGNTGELFF
TGTGCCAGCAGCTTATTTTCCGGGACAGGGAACACCGGGGAGCTGTTTTTT
>TRBJ2-7|TRBV7-6|-|-
CASSPDMLPEQYF
TGTGCCAGCAGCCCGGACATGCTCCCCGAGCAGTACTTC
>TRBJ1-4|TRBV19|-|-
CASSWRGGKEKLFF
TGTGCCAGTAGTTGGAGGGGTGGGAAAGAAAAACTGTTTTTT
>TRBJ1-2|TRBV6-2/TRBV6-3|few|-
CASSLTWDGYGYTF
TGTGCCAGCAGTCTAACGTGGGACGGCTATGGCTACACCTTC
>TRBJ2-1|TRBV19|few|TRBD2
CASIGAGGASSYNEQFF
TGTGCCAGTATCGGAGCGGGAGGGGCGAGCTCCTACAATGAGCAGTTCTTC
>TRBJ2-7|TRBV7-8|-|-
CASSLAGDHYEQYF
TGTGCCAGCAGCTTAGCGGGGGACCACTACGAGCAGTACTTC
>TRBJ1-6|TRBV7-2|few|-
CASTSGRARVEPLHF
TGTGCCAGCACCTCCGGCAGGGCCCGTGTAGAGCCCCTCCACTTT
>TRBJ2-1|TRBV19|-|-
CASSIFDSWNEQFF
TGTGCCAGTAGTATATTCGACAGCTGGAATGAGCAGTTCTTC
>TRBJ2-7|TRBV20-1|-|-
CSASIPGYYEQYF
TGCAGTGCTAGCATCCCAGGGTATTACGAGCAGTACTTC
>TRBJ2-4|TRBV27|-|TRBD2
CASSSLPGLAPAKNIQYF
TGTGCCAGCAGTTCCCTCCCGGGACTAGCGCCAGCCAAAAACATTCAGTACTTC
>TRBJ2-1|TRBV6-4|-|-
CASSDSSRDYNEQFF
TGTGCCAGCAGTGACTCCTCTAGGGACTACAATGAGCAGTTCTTC
>TRBJ2-2|TRBV7-2|few|TRBD2
CASKGTSTAGELFF
TGTGCCAGCAAAGGGACTAGTACCGCCGGGGAGCTGTTTTTT
>TRBJ2-1|TRBV7-2|-|-
CASSPDKYPGDEQFF
TGTGCCAGCAGCCCGGACAAATATCCCGGGGATGAGCAGTTCTTC
>TRBJ2-1|TRBV10-2|-|TRBD2
CASKRTSGGYNEQFF
TGCGCCAGCAAGAGGACTAGCGGAGGATACAATGAGCAGTTCTTC
>TRBJ2-1|TRBV4-1|-|TRBD1
CASSQVPGQGPYNEQFF
TGCGCCAGCAGCCAAGTTCCCGGACAGGGCCCCTACAATGAGCAGTTCTTC
>TRBJ1-6|TRBV27|-|-
CASSWGNSPLHF
TGTGCCAGCAGTTGGGGGAATTCACCCCTCCACTTT
>TRBJ2-2|TRBV20-1|-|-
CSASPTGSKNTGELFF
TGCAGTGCTAGCCCCACGGGATCGAAGAACACCGGGGAGCTGTTTTTT
>TRBJ1-1|TRBV28|few|-
CASSFRRGASPEAFF
TGTGCCAGCAGTTTTAGGCGGGGGGCGAGTCCCGAAGCTTTCTTT
>TRBJ2-1|TRBV7-4|-|TRBD2
CASRSGGDNEQFF
TGTGCCAGCAGAAGCGGGGGGGACAATGAGCAGTTCTTC
>TRBJ2-1|TRBV14|-|-
CASSQEGGYSYNEQFF
TGTGCCAGCAGCCAAGAAGGGGGTTACTCCTACAATGAGCAGTTCTTC
>TRBJ1-5|TRBV12-3/TRBV12-4|few|-
CASSPYPGQPQHF
TGTGCCAGCAGCCCGTATCCTGGTCAGCCCCAGCATTTT
>TRBJ2-2|TRBV7-8|many|-
CASKTPGPTGTGELFF
TGTGCCAGCAAAACGCCAGGCCCGACCGGTACCGGGGAGCTGTTTTTT
>TRBJ2-4|TRBV5-6|-|-
CASSLGQGEIAKNIQYF
TGTGCCAGCAGCTTGGGTCAGGGCGAGATAGCCAAAAACATTCAGTACTTC
>TRBJ2-5|TRBV6-8|-|-
CASRRGRQETQYF
TGTGCCAGTCGCCGAGGGAGGCAAGAGACCCAGTACTTC
>TRBJ2-7|TRBV6-1|few|-
CASTIRTGWSDEQYF
TGTGCCAGCACAATCAGAACAGGGTGGTCTGACGAGCAGTACTTC
>TRBJ2-1|TRBV7-2|few|TRBD1
CASSLAGTGAPYGEQFF
TGTGCCAGCAGCTTAGCCGGGACAGGGGCTCCTTATGGTGAGCAGTTCTTC
>TRBJ1-4|TRBV11-2|-|-
CASSLGGQGGEKLFF
TGTGCCAGCAGCTTAGGGGGACAAGGCGGGGAAAAACTGTTTTTT
>TRBJ1-4|TRBV12-3/TRBV12-4|few|TRBD1
CASSGGTGAPGEKLFF
TGTGCCAGCAGCGGCGGGACAGGGGCCCCGGGGGAAAAACTGTTTTTT
>TRBJ2-1|TRBV6-5|few|TRBD2
CASSYGTSPISNEQFF
TGTGCCAGCAGTTACGGGACTAGCCCTATCTCCAATGAGCAGTTCTTC
>TRBJ1-1|TRBV3-1|-|-
CASSQEGGTEAFF
TGTGCCAGCAGCCAGGAGGGGGGGACTGAAGCTTTCTTT
>TRBJ2-7|TRBV15|few|TRBD2
CATRLAGAYEQYF
TGTGCCACCCGACTAGCGGGGGCCTACGAGCAGTACTTC